This T cell receptor (beta chain) stems from a study of Tregs in tolerant kidney transplant recipients. General study points: This study did not directly address biological reproducibility.

On this clone itself: What it recognizes is unknown.

Germline CDR1 MDHEN, CDR2 SYDVKM. This CDR3 contains 14 residues. The V end lost 7 bases, the J end lost 8 bases, and 17 bases lay between the germline ends. Thawed PBMCs were FACS-sorted into unstimulated CD4+CD25+CD127- regulatory T cells, CD4+CD25- non-regulatory cells, CD4 and CD8 cells. Profiled with immunoSEQ multiplex PCR; TCRdb holds only in-frame clones, not every one. The table shows roughly 69,000 clones, with 98% occurring only once. The sequencing here drew on Tregs from blood, taken before the transplant. The sequence was collected from a human donor who received a combined kidney and bone marrow transplant. The rearrangement links TRBV28 to TRBJ1-4, with D tentatively TRBD1 (5 bases). CDR3 sequence reads: CASNLRWGEEKLFF. In DNA form, the CDR3 reads TGTGCCAGCAACTTGCGGTGGGGCGAGGAAAAACTGTTTTTT. Variable domain in full (rest from reference TRBV28 and TRBJ1-4): DVKVTQSSRYLVKRTGEKVFLECVQDMDHENMFWYRQDPGLGLRLIYFSYDVKMKEKGDIPEGYSVSREKKERFSLILESASTNQTSMYLCASNLRWGEEKLFFGSGTQLSVL.